These T cell receptor beta chains were read from a single sample in a study of cytomegalovirus exposure and HLA in healthy donors. Clones were read by immunoSEQ multiplex PCR, and TCRdb kept only the in-frame ones, dropping some. Seen here are about 90,000 clones, over 65% observed once, and the top ten hold 3% to 4%. Source material: PBMCs. These receptor sequences come from a man aged 30-40 years in good health and CMV-seronegative. Both conserved end residues are part of each CDR3. A D gene is named only where the DNA matches it firmly. Clone size is not always given. Where it is, it says once, few, many or a class for expanded clones.

CSVEGRTEAFF	TGCAGCGTTGAAGGGAGGACTGAAGCTTTCTTT	TRBJ1-1	.	.	TRBV29-1
CASSFDTCSNQPQHF	TGTGCCAGCAGCTTTGATACATGTAGCAATCAGCCCCAGCATTTT	TRBJ1-5	.	.	TRBV11-2
CASRITGGVYNEQFF	TGTGCCAGCAGGATTACAGGGGGCGTCTACAATGAGCAGTTCTTC	TRBJ2-1	TRBD1	.	TRBV6-5
CASSPLGTNYEQYF	TGCGCCAGCAGCCCACTAGGGACTAACTACGAGCAGTACTTC	TRBJ2-7	TRBD2	few	TRBV4-1
CATSRDLDGVFGYTF	TGTGCCACCAGCAGAGATCTGGACGGGGTGTTTGGCTACACCTTC	TRBJ1-2	.	.	TRBV15
CAISENYQSTDTQYF	TGTGCCATCAGTGAAAACTACCAGAGCACAGATACGCAGTATTTT	TRBJ2-3	.	.	TRBV10-3
CASSRISAIGANYGYTF	TGTGCCAGCAGCCGGATTTCAGCGATCGGGGCTAACTATGGCTACACCTTC	TRBJ1-2	.	.	TRBV14
CASDGGGSFYGYTF	TGTGCCAGCGACGGGGGGGGTTCCTTCTATGGCTACACCTTC	TRBJ1-2	.	.	TRBV2
CASSWTGGPTEAFF	TGCGCCAGCAGCTGGACAGGGGGTCCCACTGAAGCTTTCTTT	TRBJ1-1	TRBD1	.	TRBV5-1
CASSILGTGFSPLHF	TGTGCCAGTAGTATTTTGGGGACAGGGTTTTCACCCCTCCACTTT	TRBJ1-6	TRBD1	.	TRBV19
CASSVSGLVGGEQYF	TGTGCCAGCAGCGTAAGCGGGTTGGTGGGCGGGGAGCAGTACTTC	TRBJ2-7	.	.	TRBV9
CASGLGAGAYNEQFF	TGTGCTAGTGGTTTGGGAGCGGGGGCCTACAATGAGCAGTTCTTC	TRBJ2-1	TRBD2	.	TRBV12-5
CASSQEFSNLVAYEQYF	TGCGCCAGCAGCCAAGAATTTTCTAACCTAGTAGCCTACGAGCAGTACTTC	TRBJ2-7	.	.	TRBV4-1
CASRTMGLAGGAGELFF	TGTGCCAGCAGGACAATGGGACTAGCGGGAGGTGCCGGGGAGCTGTTTTTT	TRBJ2-2	.	.	TRBV21-1
CAWSPGLAPNTQYF	TGTGCCTGGAGTCCGGGACTGGCCCCGAATACGCAGTATTTT	TRBJ2-3	.	.	TRBV30
CASSLAAIGAYEQYF	TGTGCCAGCAGCTTAGCAGCAATAGGGGCCTACGAGCAGTACTTC	TRBJ2-7	.	.	TRBV7-9
CATRRAGSGNTIYF	TGTGCCACACGGAGGGCTGGCTCTGGAAACACCATATATTTT	TRBJ1-3	.	.	TRBV27
CASSSKGMNTEAFF	TGTGCCAGCAGCTCGAAGGGGATGAACACTGAAGCTTTCTTT	TRBJ1-1	.	few	TRBV7-3
CASSSTNTGELFF	TGTGCCAGCAGCTCTACTAACACCGGGGAGCTGTTTTTT	TRBJ2-2	.	.	TRBV7-3
CASSQVWQEGTDTQYF	TGTGCCAGCAGCCAAGTTTGGCAGGAAGGCACAGATACGCAGTATTTT	TRBJ2-3	.	.	TRBV4-2
CASSPAYEQYF	TGTGCCAGCAGTCCGGCCTACGAGCAGTACTTC	TRBJ2-7	.	.	TRBV5-5
CASSLVFRDTGELFF	TGTGCCAGCAGCTTAGTTTTCAGGGACACCGGGGAGCTGTTTTTT	TRBJ2-2	.	.	TRBV7-2
CASNNRVSNQPQHF	TGTGCCAGCAACAACAGGGTTAGCAATCAGCCCCAGCATTTT	TRBJ1-5	.	.	TRBV28
CASSYPGLGGNTEAFF	TGTGCCAGCAGTTACCCGGGCTTAGGGGGGAACACTGAAGCTTTCTTT	TRBJ1-1	.	.	TRBV6-5
CASRQSGTGTYEQYF	TGTGCCAGCAGGCAGAGTGGGACAGGGACTTACGAGCAGTACTTC	TRBJ2-7	TRBD1	.	TRBV28
CASSENGRRPQETQYF	TGTGCCAGCAGCGAGAACGGGAGGAGACCGCAAGAGACCCAGTACTTC	TRBJ2-5	TRBD2	.	TRBV9
CASSPRPLAGAADTQYF	TGCGCCAGCAGCCCCAGGCCCCTAGCGGGAGCTGCAGATACGCAGTATTTT	TRBJ2-3	TRBD2	few	TRBV5-1
CASNGGSPNQPQHF	TGTGCCAGCAATGGGGGGAGCCCCAATCAGCCCCAGCATTTT	TRBJ1-5	.	.	TRBV28
CASSAGGRGQPQHF	TGTGCCAGCAGTGCGGGGGGAAGGGGTCAGCCCCAGCATTTT	TRBJ1-5	.	.	TRBV2
CASVRDRAYNEQFF	TGTGCCAGCGTCCGGGACAGGGCCTACAATGAGCAGTTCTTC	TRBJ2-1	TRBD1	few	TRBV18
CASSSWATGAPEKLFF	TGTGCCAGCAGTTCCTGGGCCACTGGGGCCCCTGAAAAACTGTTTTTT	TRBJ1-4	.	.	TRBV27
CASSIGEGYYGYTF	TGTGCCAGTAGTATAGGGGAGGGATACTATGGCTACACCTTC	TRBJ1-2	.	.	TRBV19
CASSQDLGSGRWTGELFF	TGTGCCAGCAGCCAAGATCTCGGTAGCGGGAGATGGACCGGGGAGCTGTTTTTT	TRBJ2-2	TRBD2	.	TRBV14
CAWSLWGDGYTF	TGTGCCTGGAGCTTGTGGGGGGATGGCTACACCTTC	TRBJ1-2	.	.	TRBV30
CASSELNVQETQYF	TGTGCCAGCAGTGAACTAAACGTACAAGAGACCCAGTACTTC	TRBJ2-5	.	.	TRBV6-1
CASSQRLLGGVEAFF	TGCGCCAGCAGCCAGAGGTTGTTAGGGGGGGTCGAAGCTTTCTTT	TRBJ1-1	.	.	TRBV4-1
CAWSVNRVYGYTF	TGTGCCTGGAGTGTAAACAGGGTCTATGGCTACACCTTC	TRBJ1-2	.	.	TRBV30
CASSLTVWDRDSPLHF	TGTGCCAGCAGCTTAACGGTATGGGACAGGGATTCACCCCTCCACTTT	TRBJ1-6	TRBD1	few	TRBV7-9
CASSPVLSSYNEQFF	TGTGCCAGCAGTCCGGTCCTTAGCTCCTACAATGAGCAGTTCTTC	TRBJ2-1	.	.	TRBV27
CASSTGQGRYEQYF	TGTGCCAGCAGCACTGGACAGGGGAGGTACGAGCAGTACTTC	TRBJ2-7	TRBD1	.	TRBV7-6
CSVVQGFHGYTF	TGCAGCGTTGTCCAGGGGTTCCATGGCTACACCTTC	TRBJ1-2	.	.	TRBV29-1
CASSVGLAVTDTQYF	TGTGCCAGCAGCGTGGGACTAGCAGTCACAGATACGCAGTATTTT	TRBJ2-3	TRBD2	.	TRBV7-6
CASSEGRSYNSEQFF	TGTGCCAGCAGTGAAGGGAGGTCCTACAATAGTGAGCAGTTCTTC	TRBJ2-1	.	.	TRBV6-1
CASSHPRAGGTHTQYF	TGTGCCAGCAGCCACCCTCGCGCGGGGGGAACACATACGCAGTATTTT	TRBJ2-3	TRBD2	.	TRBV4-2
CAISPPGESEQYF	TGTGCCATCAGCCCCCCGGGAGAAAGCGAGCAGTACTTC	TRBJ2-7	.	few	TRBV10-3
CASSFTGQEGWRGAWDEQYF	TGCGCCAGCAGCTTCACCGGCCAGGAAGGATGGAGGGGTGCCTGGGACGAGCAGTACTTC	TRBJ2-7	.	.	TRBV5-1
CASSSGTVGNTIYF	TGTGCCAGCAGCTCCGGGACAGTTGGAAACACCATATATTTT	TRBJ1-3	TRBD1	.	TRBV7-2
CASTPAGGTGELFF	TGTGCCAGCACCCCGGCAGGGGGTACCGGGGAGCTGTTTTTT	TRBJ2-2	TRBD1	few	TRBV6-5
CASGRGNEKLFF	TGCGCCAGCGGTAGGGGAAATGAAAAACTGTTTTTT	TRBJ1-4	.	few	TRBV10-2
CASSRNRQTGELFF	TGTGCCAGCAGCCGGAACCGACAGACCGGGGAGCTGTTTTTT	TRBJ2-2	.	.	TRBV11-2
CASSIGEGLRDTQYF	TGTGCCAGTAGTATAGGGGAGGGGTTAAGAGATACGCAGTATTTT	TRBJ2-3	TRBD2	once	TRBV19
CASRQTGALAYEQYF	TGTGCCAGTAGACAAACAGGGGCTCTTGCCTACGAGCAGTACTTC	TRBJ2-7	TRBD1	.	TRBV19
CASSPSVRTGVEKLFF	TGTGCCAGCTCACCAAGTGTAAGGACAGGGGTGGAAAAACTGTTTTTT	TRBJ1-4	TRBD1	.	TRBV18
CASSLDTGTYGYTF	TGTGCCAGCAGCTTAGACACAGGGACCTATGGCTACACCTTC	TRBJ1-2	.	.	TRBV7-2
CATSRGAGVGQTQYF	TGTGCCACCAGCAGAGGGGCAGGGGTTGGGCAGACCCAGTACTTC	TRBJ2-5	.	.	TRBV15
CASQGVGNQPQHF	TGTGCCAGCCAGGGGGTTGGCAATCAGCCCCAGCATTTT	TRBJ1-5	TRBD1	.	TRBV18
CASSLVREGRNEQFF	TGTGCCAGCAGCTTAGTGCGGGAGGGCCGCAATGAGCAGTTCTTC	TRBJ2-1	TRBD2	.	TRBV11-2
CASGLAGYNEQFF	TGTGCCAGCGGCCTTGCGGGGTACAATGAGCAGTTCTTC	TRBJ2-1	.	.	TRBV7-8
CASSPTPFPPQHF	TGTGCCAGCAGCCCGACTCCATTTCCGCCCCAGCATTTT	TRBJ1-5	.	.	TRBV7-8